This T cell receptor beta chain derives from a study of T cell responses to AZD1222 COVID-19 vaccine. The overall study: Doses given second, at about 4 or about 12 weeks, were pooled.

A word on this clone: Its antigen remains unknown.

V was cut by 3 bases and J by 0 bases, with 12 bases left in between. This CDR3 is built from 16 residues. Looked up from germline, CDR1 is KGHSH and CDR2 is LQKENI. Clones were sequenced by immunoSEQ multiplex PCR, and TCRdb holds only the in-frame ones, with some missing. The sample consists of roughly 97,000 clones, approximately 91% of them appearing once. Whole-study results and caveats: Close to half of spike-specific TCRs reportedly recognize unmutated variant regions. No repertoire was sampled before or during the peak T cell response, only after it. In a largely white British group with more females than males, clonal diversity was possibly underestimated.

The sample consisted of peripheral blood, taken on day 0 of AZD1222 vaccination. The chain joins TRBV18 to TRBJ1-5; D unclear. The clonotype comes from an adult in good health. The CDR3 DNA is TGTGCCAGCTCACCCTTAGAGGGAGCTAGCAATCAGCCCCAGCATTTT. This sequence encodes CASSPLEGASNQPQHF.